These T cell receptor beta chains were read from a single sample in a study of blood T cell repertoires in COVID-19. TCRdb keeps only in-frame clones here, not all; method: immunoSEQ multiplex PCR. The table includes approximately 290,000 clones, roughly 89% detected once. Sequences were obtained from peripheral blood. Receptors originate from a woman aged 30 to 39 with COVID-19, enrolled during active disease. The CDR3 runs from the conserved cysteine through the conserved F or W. Each record gives: D gene, J gene, V gene, CDR3 DNA, CDR3 protein. D genes are given only for firm matches.

>NA|TRBJ2-3|TRBV7-2
TGTGCCAGCAGCTTAGACAGGCAAACCACAGATACGCAGTATTTT
CASSLDRQTTDTQYF
>NA|TRBJ1-5|TRBV19
TGTGCCAGTAGTATTAGAGGAGTCAATCAGCCCCAGCATTTT
CASSIRGVNQPQHF
>NA|TRBJ1-3|TRBV5-8
TGTGCCAGCAGCTTGGAGGGCCGCGGGGGAAACACCATATATTTT
CASSLEGRGGNTIYF
>TRBD2|TRBJ2-5|TRBV6-5
TGTGCCAGCAGTCCGTTAGCGGGGGGGCAGGAGACCCAGTACTTC
CASSPLAGGQETQYF
>NA|TRBJ1-1|TRBV7-6
TGTGCCAGCAGCTCAGCCCCCTCGGGACACCTCTCCTTGAACACTGAAGCTTTCTTT
CASSSAPSGHLSLNTEAFF
>NA|TRBJ2-3|TRBV21-1
TGTGCCAGCAGCAAATGCTGTTACCCGGAACCCGGAGTTCCTAGCACAGATACGCAGTATTTT
CASSKCCYPEPGVPSTDTQYF
>NA|TRBJ2-3|TRBV5-4
TGTGCCAGCAGCTTTGGCGGCCGGGACACAGATACGCAGTATTTT
CASSFGGRDTDTQYF
>NA|TRBJ2-3|TRBV19
TGTGCCAGTAGTATGGAGGATACGCAGTATTTT
CASSMEDTQYF
>NA|TRBJ2-7|TRBV19
TGTGCCAGTAGTAGCAGGGCCCCCTACGAGCAGTACTTC
CASSSRAPYEQYF
>TRBD1|TRBJ1-2|TRBV19
TGTGCCAGTAGGGTGGGACAGCAACTCTATGGCTACACCTTC
CASRVGQQLYGYTF
>TRBD2|TRBJ2-1|TRBV24-1
TGTGCCACCAGTGATCCCGGACTAGTATCGGCTACGTCAGGCAATGAGCAGTTCTTC
CATSDPGLVSATSGNEQFF
>NA|TRBJ1-1|TRBV19
TGTGCCAGTAGCCAGGTGAACACTGAAGCTTTCTTT
CASSQVNTEAFF
>TRBD2|TRBJ2-1|TRBV4-1
TGCGCCAGCAGCCAGGTTAGCGGGGGGCTTAACAATGAGCAGTTCTTC
CASSQVSGGLNNEQFF
>NA|TRBJ1-3|TRBV9
TGTGCCAGCAGCGTAACACAGGCCTCTGGAAACACCATATATTTT
CASSVTQASGNTIYF
>TRBD1|TRBJ2-5|TRBV19
TGTGCCAGTAGTATGACAGGGTTCTCAGAGACCCAGTACTTC
CASSMTGFSETQYF
>TRBD1|TRBJ1-1|TRBV11-2
TGTGCCAGCAGCTTAGGGGGACAGGCGAACACTGAAGCTTTCTTT
CASSLGGQANTEAFF
>TRBD1|TRBJ2-1|TRBV18
TGTGCCAGCTCACCAGGCACAGGGGCCAATGAGCAGTTCTTC
CASSPGTGANEQFF
>NA|TRBJ1-2|TRBV5-6
TGTGCCAGCAGCTTGCAGGGTAACTATGGCTACACCTTC
CASSLQGNYGYTF
>TRBD1|TRBJ2-2|TRBV5-1
TGCGCCAGCAGCTACTGGGGGACAGTTTTTTGGCCCGGGGAGCTGTTTTTT
CASSYWGTVFWPGELFF
>NA|TRBJ2-1|TRBV6-5
TGTGCCACCAGGGCGGTATCCTACAATGAGCAGTTCTTC
CATRAVSYNEQFF